The present T cell receptor (beta chain) was sequenced within a study of shared T cell receptors in the human thymus. Using immunoSEQ multiplex PCR, the repertoire was profiled, and TCRdb retains in-frame clones only, with some absent. The sample contains 700,000 to 750,000 clones, approximately 83% of which appear only once. The germline V gene has CDR1 LNHNV and CDR2 YYDKDF (reference sequence). The trim removed 3 bases at V and 2 bases at J, leaving 18 bases unmatched. This CDR3 has 21 residues. This sample also appeared in a second study, on human thymus T cells. According to that study: Samples came from healthy Finnish infants during open corrective cardiac surgery. Resected material from corrective heart surgery provided the thymus tissue analysed. Thymic repertoires overlap heavily among unrelated individuals, related research has reported.

V gene TRBV15 combines with J gene TRBJ2-5, with TRBD2 matching over 13 bases. The origin of this receptor is a girl under three years old with a congenital heart defect. What was sequenced was thymocytes. CDR3 nucleotide sequence: TGTGCCACCAGCAGGACCCGTCGACTAGCGGGGGGACCCGACTCGCAAGAGACCCAGTACTTC. This codes for CATSRTRRLAGGPDSQETQYF.